The entry below gives a single T cell receptor beta chain sequence along with its context. Its antigen is not known. Germline lookup yields CDR1 LNHDA and CDR2 SQIVND (reference sequence). The junction had 11 bases not matched to a gene; V was cut back by 6 bases and J by 5 bases. The CDR3 contains 15 residues. The primer mix had 60 Vbeta and 13 Jbeta primers. TCRdb keeps only in-frame clones here, not all; method: immunoSEQ multiplex PCR. Listed are about 110,000 clones; 6.8% falls within the top ten. These data are taken from a study of cytomegalovirus exposure and HLA in healthy donors. Study-wide context: Membership in the Caucasian-associated ancestry cluster was found for 65% to 85% of approximately 430 genotyped donors. Study results and limitations: It was assumed in the presence/absence analyses that sequencing depth was roughly uniform across donors. Prediction of most subjects' HLA-A and HLA-B alleles by TCR beta sequences was reportedly accurate.

This sequence was found in a man aged 40-55 years in good health and CMV-seropositive. The chain carries TRBV19 and TRBJ2-5; 8 bases agree with TRBD1. Sequenced: PBMCs. The CDR3 here is CASRMGRTGRETQYF. The CDR3, as DNA: TGTGCCAGTAGGATGGGTAGGACAGGGAGGGAGACCCAGTACTTC.